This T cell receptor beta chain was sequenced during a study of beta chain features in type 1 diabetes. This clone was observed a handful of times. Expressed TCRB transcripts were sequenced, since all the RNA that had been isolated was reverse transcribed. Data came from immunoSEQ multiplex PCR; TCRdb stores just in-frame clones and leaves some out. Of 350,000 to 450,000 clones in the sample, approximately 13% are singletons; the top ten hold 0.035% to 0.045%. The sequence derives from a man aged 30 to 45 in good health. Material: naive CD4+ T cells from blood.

CDR3 DNA: TGTGCCAGCAGCGGAGCCCCGGGCATTGGATACAATGAGCAGTTCTTC. This translates into CASSGAPGIGYNEQFF. The V and J genes are TRBV9 and TRBJ2-1, with no clear D. This CDR3 comprises 16 residues. V was shortened by 3 bases and J by 4 bases, with 17 bases between the two germline ends. Germline CDR1 is SGDLS and CDR2 is YYNGEE.